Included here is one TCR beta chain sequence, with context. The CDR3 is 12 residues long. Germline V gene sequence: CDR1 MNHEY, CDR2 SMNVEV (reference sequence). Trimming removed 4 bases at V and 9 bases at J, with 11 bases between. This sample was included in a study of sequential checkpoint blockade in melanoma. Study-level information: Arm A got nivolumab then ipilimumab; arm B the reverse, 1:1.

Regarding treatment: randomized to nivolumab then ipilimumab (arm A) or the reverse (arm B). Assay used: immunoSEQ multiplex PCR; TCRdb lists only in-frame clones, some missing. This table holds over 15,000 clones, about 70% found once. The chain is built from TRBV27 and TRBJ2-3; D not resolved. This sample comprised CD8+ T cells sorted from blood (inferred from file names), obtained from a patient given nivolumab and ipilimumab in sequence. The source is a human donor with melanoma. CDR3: CASSYPSGTQYF. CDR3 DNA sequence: TGTGCCAGCAGTTATCCCTCCGGGACGCAGTATTTT.